This entry lists 10 T cell receptor beta chains sequenced from one sample in a study of T-cell reconstitution after alpha-beta-depleted transplantation in children. Construction of the TCRbeta library involved unique molecular identifiers. TCRdb recomputed calls from the PCR reads with MiXCR, one row per CDR3 protein. Counted here are just over 950,000 distinct CDR3 sequences, about 31% occurring once; the ten biggest clones make up over 25%. The material sequenced was PBMCs, mostly from graft donor cells, taken 360 days after TCRalphabeta/CD19-depleted stem cell transplant. Receptors were obtained from a boy in the first two years of life who had a stem cell transplant for SCID, so the T cells may come from the graft donor.

The chain employs TRBV7-8 and TRBJ1-1; tentative D call: TRBD1 (5 bases). The CDR3 sequence is 17 residues long. V shed 1 base and J shed 3 bases, with 18 bases lying between them. Germline V gives CDR1 SGHVS, CDR2 FQNEAQ. CDR3 in amino acids: CASSLGGGVTRDTEAFF. In nucleotides, the CDR3 is TGTGCCAGCAGCTTAGGGGGGGGAGTGACCCGGGACACTGAAGCTTTCTTT.

This chain links TRBV6-5 with TRBJ1-1; D gene unclear. The CDR3 consists of 15 residues. The germline CDR1 and CDR2 sequences are MNHEY and SVGAGI. V lost 0 bases and J 1 base, leaving 9 bases between the germline ends. The CDR3 region has the DNA TGTGCCAGCAGTTACTCGCGGCTCTCGAACACTGAAGCTTTCTTT. Translated, it gives CASSYSRLSNTEAFF.

This clonotype was seen just once. This chain links TRBV20-1 with TRBJ2-7; D tentatively fits TRBD1 or TRBD2 (5 bases each). Germline lookup yields CDR1 DFQATT and CDR2 SNEGSKA (reference sequence). Trimming left V 6 bases short and J 7 bases short, with 16 bases between. The CDR3 extends over 12 amino acids. CDR3 bases: TGCAGTGCGGAAAAAATGGGGGATGAGCAGTACTTC. Its translation: CSAEKMGDEQYF.

This clonotype was picked up a small number of times. Written as DNA, the CDR3 is TGCAGTGCTAGAGCGGGGGACGTCCAAGAGACCCAGTACTTC. Translated: CSARAGDVQETQYF. The chain recombines TRBV20-1 with TRBJ2-5; D is possibly TRBD2 (6 bases). From germline, CDR1 is DFQATT and CDR2 SNEGSKA (reference sequence). Deletions cut 1 base from V and 1 base from J, with 10 bases between. This CDR3 is 14 amino acids long.

This clonotype has just a few counts. The chain has TRBV2 and TRBJ2-7, with D maybe TRBD2 (5 bases). Deletions cut 6 bases from V and 6 bases from J, with 12 bases between. CDR3 length: 12 residues. Germline V CDR1 and CDR2: SNHLY, FYNNEI. Here the CDR3 DNA reads TGTGCCAGCAGCCGGAACAGCGGCGAGCAGTACTTC. Protein sequence: CASSRNSGEQYF.

This clonotype occurred a few times. J is TRBJ1-1 and V is TRBV5-6; D is unresolved. CDR1 is SGHDT, CDR2 YYEEEE, per germline. This CDR3 spans 15 amino acids. The V and J ends lost 2 bases and 0 bases respectively, with 11 bases between them. Written as DNA, the CDR3 is TGTGCCAGCAGCTTAACCGTTGGGATGAACACTGAAGCTTTCTTT. It encodes CASSLTVGMNTEAFF. Looking up the rest from reference TRBV5-6 and TRBJ1-1 gives the full variable domain: DAGVTQSPTHLIKTRGQQVTLRCSPKSGHDTVSWYQQALGQGPQFIFQYYEEEERQRGNFPDRFSGHQFPNYSSELNVNALLLGDSALYLCASSLTVGMNTEAFFGQGTRLTVV.

This clonotype was observed a few times. This chain joins TRBV12-3 or TRBV12-4 and TRBJ2-5; D perhaps matches TRBD1 (5 bases). Between the trimmed V and J ends, which lost 7 bases and 3 bases, there was a span of 12 bases. CDR3 length equals 13 residues. CDR3 amino acids: CASTLSGKETQYF. In nucleotides, the CDR3 is TGTGCCAGCACCTTATCAGGGAAAGAGACCCAGTACTTC.

This clonotype was detected many times. V and J are TRBV12-3 or TRBV12-4 and TRBJ2-2; 7 nucleotides agree with TRBD1. With V trimmed by 6 bases and J by 6 bases, 4 bases remained unmatched. This CDR3 is 13 amino acids long. As DNA, the CDR3 is TGTGCCAGCAGGCAGACAGGGTCCGGGGAGCTGTTTTTT. It translates to CASRQTGSGELFF.

This clonotype appeared a few times. This chain's CDR3 is CSARKVQETQYF. In nucleotides, the CDR3 is TGCAGTGCTAGGAAGGTCCAAGAGACCCAGTACTTC. The chain uses TRBV20-1 and TRBJ2-5; D is unclear. Germline loops: CDR1 DFQATT, CDR2 SNEGSKA (reference sequence). V lost 3 bases, J lost 1 base, and 6 bases lay in between. The CDR3 is made up of 12 amino acids.

This clonotype showed up just a few times. The chain couples TRBV4-1 to TRBJ2-1; TRBD2 is a possible D gene (8 bases). CDR1 and CDR2 (germline): MGHRA, YSYEKL. Trimming stripped 4 bases from V and 8 bases from J, with 24 bases between. The CDR3 extends over 17 amino acids. CDR3 amino acids: CASSRPAGGLDWHEQFF. CDR3 DNA sequence: TGCGCCAGCAGCCGACCAGCAGGGGGACTAGATTGGCATGAGCAGTTCTTC.